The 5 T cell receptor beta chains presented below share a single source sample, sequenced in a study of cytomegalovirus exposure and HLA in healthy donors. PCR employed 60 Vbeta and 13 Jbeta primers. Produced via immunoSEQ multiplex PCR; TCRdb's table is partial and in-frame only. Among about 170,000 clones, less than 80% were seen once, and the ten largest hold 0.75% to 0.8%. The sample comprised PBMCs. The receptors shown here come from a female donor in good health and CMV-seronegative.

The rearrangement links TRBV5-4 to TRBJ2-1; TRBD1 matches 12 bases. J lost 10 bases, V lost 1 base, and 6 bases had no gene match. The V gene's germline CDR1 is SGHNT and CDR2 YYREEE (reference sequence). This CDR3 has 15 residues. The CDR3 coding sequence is TGTGCCAGCAGCTTGAGGGACAGGGGGCTAGACGAGCAGTTCTTC. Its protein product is CASSLRDRGLDEQFF.

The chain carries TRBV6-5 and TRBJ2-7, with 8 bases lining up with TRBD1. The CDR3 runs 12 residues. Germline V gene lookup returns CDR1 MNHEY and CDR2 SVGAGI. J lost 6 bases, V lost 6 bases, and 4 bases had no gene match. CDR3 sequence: CASRPQGGEQYF. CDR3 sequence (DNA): TGTGCCAGCAGACCACAGGGGGGCGAGCAGTACTTC.

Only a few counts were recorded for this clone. The CDR3 loop is CASSDLAGGSETQYF. The CDR3 DNA follows: TGTGCCAGCAGCGATTTAGCGGGGGGATCAGAGACCCAGTACTTC. The chain recombines TRBV7-9 with TRBJ2-5; 10 nucleotides match TRBD2. The junction had 7 bases not matched to a gene; V was cut back by 5 bases and J by 4 bases. CDR3 length: 15 amino acids. Per germline, CDR1 SEHNR and CDR2 FQNEAQ (reference sequence). Complete variable domain (other parts from reference TRBV7-9 and TRBJ2-5): DTGVSQNPRHKITKRGQNVTFRCDPISEHNRLYWYRQTLGQGPEFLTYFQNEAQLEKSRLLSDRFSAERPKGSFSTLEIQRTEQGDSAMYLCASSDLAGGSETQYFGPGTRLLVL.

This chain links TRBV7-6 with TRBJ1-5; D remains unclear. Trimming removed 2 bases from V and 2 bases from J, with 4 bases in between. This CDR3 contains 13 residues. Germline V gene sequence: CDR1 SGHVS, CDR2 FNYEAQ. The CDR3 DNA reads TGTGCCAGCAGCTTAACAGGCAATCAGCCCCAGCATTTT. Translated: CASSLTGNQPQHF.

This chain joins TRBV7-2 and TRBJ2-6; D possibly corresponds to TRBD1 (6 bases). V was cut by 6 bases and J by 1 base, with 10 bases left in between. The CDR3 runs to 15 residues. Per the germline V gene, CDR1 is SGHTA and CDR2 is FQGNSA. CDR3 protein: CASRNTGSGANVLTF. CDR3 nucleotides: TGTGCCAGCAGGAATACAGGGTCTGGGGCCAACGTCCTGACTTTC. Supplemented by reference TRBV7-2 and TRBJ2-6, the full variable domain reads GAGVSQSPSNKVTEKGKDVELRCDPISGHTALYWYRQSLGQGLEFLIYFQGNSAPDKSGLPSDRFSAERTGGSVSTLTIQRTQQEDSAVYLCASRNTGSGANVLTFGAGSRLTVL.